Sequencing of this T cell receptor (beta chain) was carried out in a study of blood T cell repertoires in COVID-19. As for the study in general: Acute and convalescent COVID-19 samples came from the United States, Italy and Spain.

CDR3 length equals 12 residues. Germline assignment: CDR1 MNHEY and CDR2 SVGEGT. The trim removed 4 bases at V and 10 bases at J, leaving 2 bases unmatched. Profiled with immunoSEQ multiplex PCR; TCRdb holds only in-frame clones, not every one. The sample carries approximately 300,000 clones, roughly 90% recorded once. The genes are TRBV6-2 or TRBV6-3 and TRBJ2-1, with TRBD1 identical over 9 bases. The material sequenced was peripheral blood. The TCR sequence derives from a man between 18 and 35 years old who had recovered from COVID-19. CDR3 sequence: CASSFGQGEQFF. The CDR3 nucleotides are TGTGCCAGCAGTTTTGGACAGGGGGAGCAGTTCTTC.